This TCR beta chain was documented in a study of CD8+ T cells in alopecia areata. The wider study: People stayed on tofacitinib for 6 to 18 months, then stopped the drug for 6 months. Severity in treated patients was scored by percentage of scalp area affected. Regarding the study as a whole: On tofacitinib, scalp clonality and expanded CD8+ clones among top 100 fell significantly.

About this clone: Its antigen is still unknown.

After isolation, RNA underwent reverse transcription to generate cDNA as the sequencing template. The method was immunoSEQ multiplex PCR; TCRdb's version includes in-frame clones alone and lacks a portion of them. The repertoire holds about 140,000 clones, roughly nine tenths seen once, with approximately 13% in the top ten. Trimming cost V 1 base and J 4 bases, with 7 bases left between them. The CDR3 is 13 amino acids. In germline, CDR1 is LNHDA, CDR2 SQIVND (reference sequence). Treatment given: oral pan-JAK inhibitor, 5-10 mg twice daily. Collected material from alopecia areata patients comprised lesional scalp punch biopsies and peripheral blood.

The specimen comprised CD8+ T cells sorted from blood, sampled at week 4, from a patient treated with tofacitinib. The V call is TRBV19, the J call TRBJ1-2; no clear D gene. This TCR was recovered from a human donor with alopecia areata. The CDR3 bases are TGTGCCAGTAGTATAGGAGGACCCTATGGCTACACCTTC. As protein: CASSIGGPYGYTF.